This T cell receptor beta chain is drawn from a study of cytomegalovirus exposure and HLA in healthy donors (dated by TCRdb to between 2016 and 2019). Regarding the complete study: An earlier analysis of roughly 630 of the donors reported more than 250 Gb of sequence data and 117 million unique TCR beta sequences from 150 million to 200 million T cells. An early release covering roughly 640 HLA-typed donors comprised around 300 gigabases of sequencing data and around 86 million unique TCR sequences. Of the roughly 400 genotyped donors, roughly 85% fell in the genetic ancestry cluster associated with self-reported Caucasian donors. The study aimed to test whether signatures of past pathogen exposure could be identified by cataloging public T cell receptors. The study profiled the T cell repertoires of 500 to 800 subjects by immunosequencing and related them to cytomegalovirus serostatus. A separate validation cohort of 100 to 150 different subjects was used in addition to the roughly 670-subject first cohort. To predict cytomegalovirus infection status, the study brought together high-throughput TCR immunosequencing, statistical association of individual TCRs with disease status, and machine learning. To study patterns of TCR occurrence, a later analysis re-analyzed previously published TCR beta repertoires from several hundred donors and added high-resolution HLA genotyping. Rather than drawing on any new phenotypic data, the later analysis identified candidate immune exposures from TCR beta sequences and the way those sequences occurred across donors. An earlier analysis of some 500 of the donors used high-throughput TCR beta sequencing to judge whether each TCR beta V gene segment behaved as functional or pseudogenic. Donor age, sex, ethnicity and CMV serostatus were compiled alongside the repertoire data. In a later genetic analysis, genome-wide SNP genotypes for 398 of the 666 donors were used, and that subset was treated as a discovery cohort. All discovery cohort repertoires had been generated on a single sequencing platform. HLA typing included class I and class II loci at four-digit resolution. The number of typed donors differed by locus: roughly 629-630 for A, B, C, DRB1 and DQB1; 522 for DQA1; 606 for DPA1; and 450 to 480 for DPB1. Four to six DR-DQ haplotypes were handled as single units for association and clustering, since linkage in the cohort was strong. On average, about 200,000 unique TCR beta nucleotide sequences were sequenced per donor among some 430 genotyped donors of the cohort, with roughly 18% of those sequences being non-productive.

The library came from the immunoSEQ multiplex PCR assay. A mixture of 60 forward primers for TCR Vbeta segments and 13 reverse primers for TCR Jbeta segments was used in the multiplex PCR. A multiplex PCR assay on genomic DNA amplified the CDR3 region of rearranged TCR beta genes. The Illumina HiSeq System was used to sequence the amplified TCR beta libraries as 87-base-pair reads. As for the authors' bioinformatics: A later analysis counted tens of millions of unique TCR beta chains across the 666 repertoires, and some 11 million of these chains were shared by at least two donors. Raw reads were error-corrected and collapsed into unique sequences by a nearest-neighbor algorithm in which closely related sequences were merged to remove PCR and sequencing errors. V, D and J gene segments were assigned by aligning CDR3 sequences to IMGT reference sequences. For a sequence to be retained, a match of at least six nucleotides was required to both a V gene segment and a J gene segment. A rearrangement counted as productive if the CDR3 had no stop codons and remained in frame with V and J, and every other rearrangement counted as non-productive. Following IMGT convention, CDR3 was defined as the stretch from the second conserved V-encoded cysteine up to the conserved J-encoded phenylalanine. In an earlier analysis of around 540 of the donors, sequences lacking an unambiguous match to a single V gene segment were excluded. In an earlier analysis of several hundred of the donors, a V segment was called functional when productive rearrangements were above 56.7%, and segregating when the standard deviation between donors exceeded 5%. A statistical classification framework was built to diagnose cytomegalovirus status from the catalog of TCR beta chain sequences. A later analysis assigned V and J genes by comparing TCR nucleotide sequences with IMGT/GENE-DB human TR gene sequences. Using the TCRdist pipeline, a later analysis assigned CDR3 sequences along with most-parsimonious VDJ recombination scenarios. A later analysis defined each TCR beta chain by its CDR3 amino acid sequence plus V-gene family, and excluded reads lacking a unique V-gene family. A later analysis removed several hundred highly shared, low-generation-probability nucleotide sequences to deal with suspected cross-contamination and a sequencing artifact. For each public chain, a later analysis derived a clonal expansion index from normalized ranks of inferred template counts within each repertoire. In a later analysis, generation probabilities were computed using a VDJ recombination model fitted to out-of-frame rearrangements, and the results were checked against IGoR. Hypergeometric tests were used in a later analysis to score TCR-TCR, TCR-HLA and TCR-CMV co-occurrence, with a repertoire-size bias correction applied to the TCR pairs. A later analysis estimated false discovery rates by permuting HLA or CMV assignments 20 times. In a later analysis, co-occurring TCRs were grouped using DBSCAN, with TCRdist sequence similarity added in when clustering inside HLA-allele-positive subsets. Repertoires with fewer than 30,000 or more than 120,000 public chains, plus five repertoires with anomalous nucleotide sharing, were excluded from co-occurrence clustering. This is the immuneACCESS table as TCRdb keeps it, with only in-frame sequences that have V and J called. A part of the clones is gone; compared with another copy, unresolved V genes explain less than half, and the rest is unexplained. The V and J calls and clone size come from that table; D and trimming were worked out from the DNA. This sample has fewer than 250,000 clones in its table, and roughly four fifths of those were observed once. The top ten clones comprise approximately 3% of the sample.

The cohort consisted of 666 healthy bone marrow donors. At the time of sampling, all cohort members were nominally healthy, though unrecorded immune exposures were likely present. The donor was CMV seropositive and was included in the group of some 290 seropositive cohort members. Each donor provided a peripheral blood sample, and peripheral blood mononuclear cells were used for TCR beta sequencing. Genomic DNA was extracted from the blood cell samples with the Qiagen DNeasy Blood Extraction Kit. Regarding this clone: The clone's antigen remains unknown. No base quality information exists; no much larger clone differs at one position.

From cysteine to phenylalanine, the CDR3 is 14 amino acids long. Only CDR3 DNA is held: 42 bases, read in frame from base 1. V is pared back by 2 bases and J by 0 bases, with 7 bases lying between the germline termini. CDR1 WSHSY and CDR2 SAAADI were looked up in the germline V gene. Overall study results and their limits: In a later genetic analysis, a missense DCLRE1C variant was associated with V-gene and J-gene trimming of TCR beta chains, and the association was replicated in an independent cohort. Broadly in line with IMGT annotations, most TCR beta V segments showed up in productive rearrangements about 87% or about 30% of the time in an earlier analysis of 587 of the donors. Compared with the approximately 670-donor mean, donors in an Asian-associated ancestry cluster had fewer N-insertions in productive TCRs, according to a later genetic analysis. In a later analysis, HLA-associated TCR beta chains showed more clonal expansion and lower generation probabilities than non-associated chains that were equally common. The authors suggested that the approach could potentially be generalized to other disease states and immunological phenotypes. Cytomegalovirus status was reported to be diagnosed by the classifier with high specificity and sensitivity in both the original and validation cohorts. A further reported finding was that TCR beta sequences accurately predicted the HLA-A and HLA-B alleles for most subjects in the first cohort. The cohort was sequenced for TCR beta chains only, and without alpha or paired-chain data the features that could be detected were limited. A later analysis reported that several top co-occurrence clusters appeared linked to parvovirus B19, influenza, CMV and Epstein-Barr virus. Because HLA typing was unavailable for some donors at each locus, only the typed subset was used in association tests. Presence/absence analyses assumed roughly uniform sequencing depth across donors, an assumption that may not hold. The earlier analysis of nearly 600 of the donors excluded seventeen rarely observed V segments, including chromosome 9 orphons, because counts were too low. The study listed 164 TCR beta chains as associated with cytomegalovirus. When HLA alleles, especially DR and DQ, strongly co-occurred, attributing TCR associations to individual alleles was difficult. A few of the identified cytomegalovirus-associated TCR beta chains were confirmed in vitro to be specific for cytomegalovirus antigens. A later analysis found that most CMV-associated TCR beta chains appeared HLA-restricted, with HLA associations seemingly driven largely by CMV exposure. Some IMGT-functional V segments, including TRBV6-2 and TRBV6-3, could not be distinguished by the 87-base-pair reads and were therefore excluded. In a later analysis, about 17,000 TCR beta sequences were associated with specific HLA alleles at a false discovery rate of 0.05. A later analysis found that TCR association rates varied across HLA loci, with DRB1 alleles showing the most associated TCRs and HLA-C alleles the fewest. A group of highly shared sequence variants was considered likely to be a technical artifact of the sequencing pipeline. Across donors, most TCR sequences were observed very rarely, whereas some public TCRs were present in many individuals. Immune exposure information for the cohort was limited to CMV serostatus. Linkage disequilibrium might explain the correlated functional status among segregating V segments, but an unknown experimental factor could not be ruled out.

The clonotype comes from a woman in her twenties or thirties in good health and CMV-seropositive. The chain is made from TRBV10-2 and TRBJ1-1; TRBD1 might be the D gene, on 6 matching bases. Sequencing was performed on PBMCs. The nucleotide sequence is given as TGCGCCAGCAGTGAGCAGGGGATGAACACTGAAGCTTTCTTT. Its translation is CASSEQGMNTEAFF.